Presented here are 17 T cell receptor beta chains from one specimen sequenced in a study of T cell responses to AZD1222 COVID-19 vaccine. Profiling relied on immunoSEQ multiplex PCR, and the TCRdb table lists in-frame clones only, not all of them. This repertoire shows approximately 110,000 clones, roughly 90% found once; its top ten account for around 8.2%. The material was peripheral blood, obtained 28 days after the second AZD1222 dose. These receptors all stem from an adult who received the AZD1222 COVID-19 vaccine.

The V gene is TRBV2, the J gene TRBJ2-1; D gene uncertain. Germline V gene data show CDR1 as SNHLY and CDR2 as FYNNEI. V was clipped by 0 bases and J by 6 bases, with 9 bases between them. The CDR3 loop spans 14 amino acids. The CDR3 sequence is CASSEASSRNEQFF. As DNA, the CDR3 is TGTGCCAGCAGTGAAGCGAGTTCGCGCAATGAGCAGTTCTTC.

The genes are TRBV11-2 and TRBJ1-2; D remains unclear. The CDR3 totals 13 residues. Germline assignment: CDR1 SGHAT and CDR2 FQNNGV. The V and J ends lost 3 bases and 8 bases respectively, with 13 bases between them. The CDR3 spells CASSFLGRRGYTF. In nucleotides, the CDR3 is TGTGCCAGCAGCTTTTTAGGGCGGCGGGGCTACACCTTC.

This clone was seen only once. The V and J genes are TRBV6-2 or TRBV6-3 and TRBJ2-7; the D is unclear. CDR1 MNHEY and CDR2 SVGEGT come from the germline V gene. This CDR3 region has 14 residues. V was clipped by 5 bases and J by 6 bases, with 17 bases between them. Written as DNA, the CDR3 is TGTGCCAGCAGTAACCATCCAAATTCCCTCGAGCAGTACTTC. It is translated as CASSNHPNSLEQYF.

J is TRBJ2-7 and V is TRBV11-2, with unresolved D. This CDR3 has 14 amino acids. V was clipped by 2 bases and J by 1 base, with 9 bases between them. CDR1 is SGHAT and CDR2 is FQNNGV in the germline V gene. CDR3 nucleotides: TGTGCCAGCAGCTTATTCGTGGTATCCTACGAGCAGTACTTC. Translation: CASSLFVVSYEQYF.

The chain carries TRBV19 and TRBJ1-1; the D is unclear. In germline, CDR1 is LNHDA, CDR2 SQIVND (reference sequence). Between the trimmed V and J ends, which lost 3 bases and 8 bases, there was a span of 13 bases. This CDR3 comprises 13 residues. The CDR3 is CASSIESPTEAFF. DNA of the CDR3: TGTGCCAGTAGTATTGAATCGCCAACGGAAGCTTTCTTT.

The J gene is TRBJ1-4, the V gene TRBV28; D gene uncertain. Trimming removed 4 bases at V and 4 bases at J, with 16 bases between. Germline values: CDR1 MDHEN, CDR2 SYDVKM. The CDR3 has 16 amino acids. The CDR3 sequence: CASSSVVGLGNEKLFF. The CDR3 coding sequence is TGTGCCAGCAGTTCGGTGGTGGGGTTAGGTAATGAAAAACTGTTTTTT.

CDR3 sequence reads: CASSSWSNQPQHF. The CDR3 bases are TGTGCCAGCAGTTCCTGGAGCAATCAGCCCCAGCATTTT. The gene calls are TRBV6-2 or TRBV6-3 and TRBJ1-5; D is undetermined. V was shortened by 4 bases and J by 1 base, with 5 bases between the two germline ends. In germline, CDR1 is MNHEY, CDR2 SVGEGT. The CDR3 is made up of 13 amino acids.

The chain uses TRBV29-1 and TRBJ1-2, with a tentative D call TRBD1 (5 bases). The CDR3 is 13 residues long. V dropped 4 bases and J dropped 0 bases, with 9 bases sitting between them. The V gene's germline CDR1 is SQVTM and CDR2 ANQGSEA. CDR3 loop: CSVGQQANYGYTF. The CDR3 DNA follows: TGCAGCGTTGGACAGCAGGCTAACTATGGCTACACCTTC.

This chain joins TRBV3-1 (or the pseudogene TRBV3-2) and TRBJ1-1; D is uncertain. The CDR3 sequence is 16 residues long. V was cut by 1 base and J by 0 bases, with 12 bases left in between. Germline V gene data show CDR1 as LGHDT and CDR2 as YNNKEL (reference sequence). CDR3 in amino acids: CASSQALRSLNTEAFF. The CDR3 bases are TGTGCCAGCAGCCAAGCCCTCCGGTCGTTGAACACTGAAGCTTTCTTT.

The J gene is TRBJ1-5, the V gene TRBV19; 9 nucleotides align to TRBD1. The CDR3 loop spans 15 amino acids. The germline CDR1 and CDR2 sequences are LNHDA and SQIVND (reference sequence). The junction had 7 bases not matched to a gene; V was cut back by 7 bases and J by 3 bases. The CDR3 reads CASTGQGSLNQPQHF. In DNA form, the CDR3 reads TGTGCCAGTACAGGACAGGGGTCCCTCAATCAGCCCCAGCATTTT.

Written as DNA, the CDR3 is TGCGCCAGCAGTCAATTAGTCCGGGAAAATCAGCCCCAGCATTTT. The encoded protein is CASSQLVRENQPQHF. The chain employs TRBV23-1 and TRBJ1-5; D is ambiguous. TRBV23-1 is an ORF, and what it does is uncertain. The CDR3 runs to 15 residues. Trimming pared 1 base from V and 4 bases from J, leaving 11 bases between.

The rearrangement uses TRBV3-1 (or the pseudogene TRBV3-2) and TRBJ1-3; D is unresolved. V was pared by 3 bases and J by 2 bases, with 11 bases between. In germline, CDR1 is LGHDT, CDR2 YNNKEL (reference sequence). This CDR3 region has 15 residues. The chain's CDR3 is CASSHKSITGNTIYF. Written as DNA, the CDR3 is TGTGCCAGCAGCCACAAAAGTATAACTGGAAACACCATATATTTT.

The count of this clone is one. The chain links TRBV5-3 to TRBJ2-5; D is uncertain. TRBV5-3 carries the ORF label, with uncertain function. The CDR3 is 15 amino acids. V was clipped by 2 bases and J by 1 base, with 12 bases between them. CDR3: CARSFPAETQETQYF. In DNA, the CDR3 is TGTGCCAGAAGCTTTCCCGCAGAGACCCAAGAGACCCAGTACTTC.

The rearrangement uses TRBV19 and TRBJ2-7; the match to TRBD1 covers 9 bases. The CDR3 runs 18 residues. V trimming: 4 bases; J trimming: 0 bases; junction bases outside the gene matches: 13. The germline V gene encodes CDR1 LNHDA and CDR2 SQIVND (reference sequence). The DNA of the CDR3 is TGTGCCAGTAGTAGCCCCCCGGGACAGGGAGCGATCTCCTACGAGCAGTACTTC. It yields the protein CASSSPPGQGAISYEQYF.

In DNA, the CDR3 is TGTGCCAGCAGCCCCGGGGACGATCGGAACACTGAAGCTTTCTTT. This sequence encodes CASSPGDDRNTEAFF. V is TRBV7-9 and J is TRBJ1-1; weak D call: TRBD1 (5 bases). V was shortened by 5 bases and J by 1 base, with 14 bases between the two germline ends. The germline CDR1 and CDR2 sequences are SEHNR and FQNEAQ (reference sequence). This CDR3 is built from 15 residues.

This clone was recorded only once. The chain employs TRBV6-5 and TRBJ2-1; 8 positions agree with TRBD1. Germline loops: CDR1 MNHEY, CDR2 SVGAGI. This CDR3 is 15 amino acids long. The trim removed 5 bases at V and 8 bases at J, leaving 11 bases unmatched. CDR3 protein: CASSTRTGRFDEQFF. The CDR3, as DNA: TGTGCCAGCAGTACTCGGACAGGGCGTTTTGATGAGCAGTTCTTC.

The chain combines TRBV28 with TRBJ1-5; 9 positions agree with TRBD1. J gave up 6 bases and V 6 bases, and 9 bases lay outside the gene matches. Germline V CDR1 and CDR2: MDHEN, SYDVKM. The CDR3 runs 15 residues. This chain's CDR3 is CASRPFGQGSQPQHF. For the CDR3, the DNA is TGTGCCAGCAGACCCTTCGGACAGGGGAGTCAGCCCCAGCATTTT.